Listed here are 17 T cell receptor beta chains from one sample, sequenced in a study of early T cells in non-severe SARS-CoV-2 infection. TCRdb redid the calling of the 5' RACE reads with MiXCR, one entry per CDR3 protein. The sample comprises roughly 99,000 distinct CDR3 sequences, around 10% of which are singletons, and roughly 8% rests with the top ten. The source material was whole blood. These TCRs come from an adult who was a healthcare worker with PCR-confirmed SARS-CoV-2 infection or an uninfected control (not recorded which).

This clonotype appeared many times. The chain couples TRBV11-2 to TRBJ2-3; unclear D gene. The ends were cut back, 1 base at V and 5 bases at J, with 1 base in the middle. Germline V lookup: CDR1 SGHAT, CDR2 FQNNGV. There are 11 residues in the CDR3. CDR3 sequence (DNA): TGTGCCAGCAGCTTAGGAGATACGCAGTATTTT. Protein sequence: CASSLGDTQYF.

The chain employs TRBV6-2 or TRBV6-3 and TRBJ2-7, with unresolved D. With 8 bases removed from V and 8 bases from J, the gap between germline ends came to 10 bases. Germline CDR1 is MNHEY and CDR2 is SVGEGT. This CDR3 region has 10 residues. The CDR3 DNA follows: TGTGCCAGCCGTTCAGACCAGCAGTACTTC. It codes for CASRSDQQYF.

V is TRBV6-1 and J is TRBJ2-5; TRBD2 matches at 7 bases. Germline lookup yields CDR1 MNHNS and CDR2 SASEGT. The CDR3 length is 15 residues. The V and J ends lost 11 bases and 2 bases, in that order; junction bases with no gene match: 14. CDR3 loop: CAGRTGTMNQETQYF. CDR3 nucleotides: TGTGCCGGAAGAACCGGGACTATGAATCAAGAGACCCAGTACTTC.

This chain joins TRBV28 and TRBJ2-5; 8 nucleotides agree with TRBD2. Germline-derived CDR1 and CDR2 are MDHEN and SYDVKM. The CDR3 spans 15 residues. V trimming: 9 bases; J trimming: 4 bases; junction bases outside the gene matches: 13. The CDR3 is CASLPAPGGLETQYF. CDR3 nucleotides: TGTGCCAGTCTCCCTGCCCCGGGGGGGCTAGAGACCCAGTACTTC.

This clonotype was seen only a few times. This rearrangement joins TRBV12-3 or TRBV12-4 to TRBJ1-2, with a weak D call TRBD1 (5 bases). Deletions cut 5 bases from V and 6 bases from J, with 13 bases between. This CDR3 comprises 13 residues. CDR3 DNA: TGTGCCAGCAGTCCGGGACCCGCCCATGGCTACACCTTC. It specifies CASSPGPAHGYTF.

This clonotype has ten or more counts. The rearrangement joins TRBV12-3 or TRBV12-4 to TRBJ2-7; D gene ambiguous. V was shortened by 5 bases and J by 3 bases, with 11 bases between the two germline ends. The CDR3 is 13 amino acids. The CDR3 DNA follows: TGTGCCAGCAGTCTGATAGGGTTCTACGAGCAGTACTTC. Protein: CASSLIGFYEQYF.

The sample holds many counts of this clonotype. This sequence joins TRBV4-3 and TRBJ1-5; possible D gene TRBD1, 5 bases. Germline values: CDR1 LGHNA, CDR2 YSLEER. This CDR3 has 14 residues. Trimming took off 0 bases at V and 4 bases at J, with 7 bases between the two ends. CDR3 sequence (DNA): TGCGCCAGCAGCCAAGATTGGGGGAATCAGCCCCAGCATTTT. Translation gives CASSQDWGNQPQHF.

There are many counts of this clonotype. The chain has TRBV7-2 and TRBJ2-3; 9 bases agree with TRBD2. The CDR3 runs to 18 residues. Germline V gene sequence: CDR1 SGHTA, CDR2 FQGNSA. V gave up 5 bases and J gave up 2 bases; unmatched junction bases: 14. Here the CDR3 DNA reads TGTGCCAGCAGCCTAGGGGCTAGCGGGAAGGGTGCCACAGATACGCAGTATTTT. Its protein is CASSLGASGKGATDTQYF.

This clonotype was recorded at least ten times. The rearrangement joins TRBV20-1 to TRBJ1-5; a weak D match, TRBD1 (5 bases). V lost 0 bases and J lost 4, with 16 bases in between. Germline V CDR1 and CDR2: DFQATT, SNEGSKA (reference sequence). This CDR3 has 16 residues. CDR3 in amino acids: CSAREAGTYPNQPQHF. As DNA, the CDR3 is TGCAGTGCTAGAGAGGCGGGGACCTACCCGAATCAGCCCCAGCATTTT.

V is TRBV7-2 and J is TRBJ1-1; 11 nucleotides align to TRBD1. CDR1 is SGHTA, CDR2 FQGNSA, per germline. Germline trimming cut 5 bases from V and 8 bases from J; bases unmatched to any gene: 13. The CDR3 has 16 residues. CDR3 nucleotide sequence: TGTGCCAGCAGCCCCGATCCGCCAGGGACAGGGGGGGAAGCTTTCTTT. As protein: CASSPDPPGTGGEAFF.

The J gene is TRBJ2-7, the V gene TRBV29-1; the D gene is possibly TRBD2 (6 bases). Germline-derived CDR1 and CDR2 are SQVTM and ANQGSEA. The V and J ends lost 4 bases and 7 bases respectively, with 14 bases between them. CDR3 length: 12 residues. The CDR3 is CSVAGSTREQYF. The CDR3 DNA reads as TGCAGCGTTGCCGGGAGCACACGTGAGCAGTACTTC.

V usage is TRBV6-6 and J usage is TRBJ2-7; 14 bases fit TRBD2. J gave up 3 bases and V 6 bases, and 4 bases lay outside the gene matches. The CDR3 has 15 residues. Germline CDR1 reads MNHNY; CDR2 reads SVGAGI (reference sequence). Written as DNA, the CDR3 is TGTGCCAGCAGCGGGACTAGCGGGAGCAACTACGAGCAGTACTTC. Its translation: CASSGTSGSNYEQYF.

At least ten counts were recorded for this clonotype. The chain couples TRBV3-1 to TRBJ2-7; perhaps TRBD1 as D (5 bases). Trimming removed 6 bases at V and 4 bases at J, with 13 bases between. CDR3 length: 13 amino acids. Germline V gene data show CDR1 as LGHDT and CDR2 as YNNKEL (reference sequence). CDR3 coding DNA: TGTGCCAGCAGACCGCAGGGTGCGTACGAGCAGTACTTC. The encoded protein is CASRPQGAYEQYF.

Ten or more counts support this clonotype. The V gene is TRBV20-1, the J gene TRBJ2-1, with TRBD2 matching over 14 bases. Losses at the gene ends were 4 bases for V and 7 bases for J; bases not matched to a gene: 6. The length of the CDR3 is 15 residues. The V gene's germline CDR1 is DFQATT and CDR2 SNEGSKA (reference sequence). For the CDR3, the DNA is TGCAGTGCTACGAAAAGACTAGCGGGAGGGAATGAGCAGTTCTTC. Its translation: CSATKRLAGGNEQFF.

V is TRBV20-1 and J is TRBJ2-1; D may be TRBD2 (6 bases). CDR3 length: 15 amino acids. V was clipped by 1 base and J by 0 bases, with 10 bases between them. Germline loops: CDR1 DFQATT, CDR2 SNEGSKA (reference sequence). This CDR3 is CSARVIADSYNEQFF. In nucleotides, the CDR3 is TGCAGTGCTAGAGTGATAGCGGACTCCTACAATGAGCAGTTCTTC.

There are many counts of this clonotype. In nucleotides, the CDR3 is TGTGCCAGCAGCTATGGGACAGGGGTGGATGAAAAACTGTTTTTT. It is translated as CASSYGTGVDEKLFF. V is TRBV7-9 and J is TRBJ1-4; TRBD1 matches 10 bases. This CDR3 region has 15 residues. V shed 4 bases, J shed 6 bases, and the junction held 5 bases outside the gene matches. Germline CDR1 SEHNR, CDR2 FQNEAQ (reference sequence).

The CDR3 bases are TGCAGTGCTAGTTCTACGGGACTAGCGGGAGTCTGGAATGAGCAGTTCTTC. Its protein is CSASSTGLAGVWNEQFF. This chain uses TRBV20-1 with TRBJ2-1; 14 positions agree with TRBD2. CDR1 DFQATT and CDR2 SNEGSKA come from the germline V gene (reference sequence). V gave up 3 bases and J gave up 7 bases; unmatched junction bases: 11. The CDR3 spans 17 residues.